These 20 T cell receptor beta chains originate from one sample sequenced in a study of T-cell memory formation after mild COVID-19. Each CDR3 protein is one row after TCRdb ran MiXCR on the 5' RACE reads. The repertoire holds around 390,000 distinct CDR3 sequences, with about a sixth as singletons. Sequenced material: PBMCs or a T cell subset sorted from them (not recorded which). The receptors derive from a man aged 18 to 30 who had mild COVID-19 (a few samples of this study predate the infection). Cell type and time point are not known.

This clonotype appeared a few times. The chain is built from TRBV7-9 and TRBJ2-7, with D uncertain. This CDR3 is built from 11 residues. Germline V gives CDR1 SEHNR, CDR2 FQNEAQ (reference sequence). Deletions cut 6 bases from V and 4 bases from J, with 7 bases between. The CDR3 DNA sequence: TGTGCCAGCAGTTTTGTGTACGAGCAGTACTTC. It specifies CASSFVYEQYF.

J is TRBJ2-3 and V is TRBV7-9; TRBD2 matches 13 bases. The CDR3 extends over 21 amino acids. With 4 bases clipped from V and 3 bases from J, the junction kept 19 bases outside the gene matches. CDR1 SEHNR and CDR2 FQNEAQ come from the germline V gene (reference sequence). In nucleotides, the CDR3 is TGTGCCAGCAGCTCTTCCCCTGGACTAGCGGGGGCAGGCGGGGCTACAGATACGCAGTATTTT. Its protein product is CASSSSPGLAGAGGATDTQYF.

The sample holds many counts of this clonotype. The chain uses TRBV3-1 and TRBJ2-7; TRBD2 matches 8 bases. V was clipped by 4 bases and J by 5 bases; unmatched bases: 19. The CDR3 totals 18 residues. Germline V gene data show CDR1 as LGHDT and CDR2 as YNNKEL (reference sequence). The CDR3 DNA follows: TGTGCCAGCAGCCTCAAGGGCGGACTAGCCCTCTGGCGGGACGAGCAGTACGTC. Encoded protein: CASSLKGGLALWRDEQYV.

In regard to this clonotype: This CDR3 fails to terminate in the conserved phenylalanine or tryptophan, so it likely reflects a read error. J is TRBJ2-5 and V is TRBV20-1; D remains ambiguous. The CDR3 contains 12 residues. Between the trimmed V and J ends, which lost 0 bases and 10 bases, there was a span of 12 bases. The germline V gene encodes CDR1 DFQATT and CDR2 SNEGSKA (reference sequence). The CDR3 is CSAREVSPGQYS. Here the CDR3 DNA reads TGCAGTGCTAGAGAGGTCTCCCCGGGCCAGTACTCC.

This clonotype was detected only a few times. This chain joins TRBV7-6 and TRBJ2-1, with TRBD2 matching 7 bases. The J segment lost 3 bases and the V segment lost 1 base, leaving 9 bases of the junction unmatched. The CDR3 is 17 amino acids. Germline V CDR1 and CDR2: SGHVS, FNYEAQ. As DNA, the CDR3 is TGTGCCAGCAGCTTAGATCGGGCGGGGGTACTCTACAATGAGCAGTTCTTC. Protein: CASSLDRAGVLYNEQFF. Based on the CDR3 plus reference TRBV7-6 and TRBJ2-1, the full variable domain is GAGVSQSPRYKVTKRGQDVALRCDPISGHVSLYWYRQALGQGPEFLTYFNYEAQQDKSGLPNDRFSAERPEGSISTLTIQRTEQRDSAMYRCASSLDRAGVLYNEQFFGPGTRLTVL.

This clonotype was seen repeatedly, ten times or more. J is TRBJ2-2 and V is TRBV7-9; D is undetermined. Trimming pared 4 bases from V and 1 base from J, leaving 7 bases between. This CDR3 has 14 residues. CDR1 is SEHNR and CDR2 is FQNEAQ in the germline V gene (reference sequence). CDR3 protein: CASSSLMNTGELFF. The CDR3 nucleotides are TGTGCCAGCAGCTCCTTGATGAACACCGGGGAGCTGTTTTTT.

The sample holds a few counts of this clonotype. The rearrangement links TRBV5-1 to TRBJ1-2, with a tentative D call TRBD1 (6 bases). CDR3 size: 15 residues. Germline V gene sequence: CDR1 SGHRS, CDR2 YFSETQ. V was cut by 4 bases and J by 3 bases, with 16 bases left in between. The CDR3 nucleotides read TGCGCCAGCAGCGGAGCGGGGGGGCGCGACTATGGCTACACCTTC. It is translated as CASSGAGGRDYGYTF.

This clonotype was seen a handful of times. The CDR3 spells CASSAQSASGNTIYF. CDR3 DNA sequence: TGTGCCAGCAGCGCGCAATCCGCCTCTGGAAACACCATATATTTT. The V and J genes are TRBV9 and TRBJ1-3; D remains ambiguous. Germline V lookup: CDR1 SGDLS, CDR2 YYNGEE. The CDR3 spans 15 residues. Trimming stripped 3 bases from V and 0 bases from J, with 10 bases between.

A few counts support this clonotype. The chain's CDR3 is CASSPLRDSVLLGQYV. In DNA, the CDR3 is TGTGCCAGCAGCCCACTCCGGGACAGTGTTTTGCTTGGGCAGTACGTC. The gene calls are TRBV28 and TRBJ2-7; 7 bases are shared with TRBD1. Germline V gives CDR1 MDHEN, CDR2 SYDVKM. The V segment lost 6 bases and the J segment 9 bases; nucleotides outside the gene matches: 20. The CDR3 consists of 16 residues.

The CDR3 loop reads CSARIGGQNTEAFF. The CDR3 DNA is TGCAGTGCTAGAATAGGGGGCCAGAACACTGAAGCTTTCTTT. The chain is built from TRBV20-1 and TRBJ1-1; 7 bases align to TRBD1. This CDR3 contains 14 residues. Germline trimming cut 2 bases from V and 1 base from J; bases unmatched to any gene: 4. Germline V gene data show CDR1 as DFQATT and CDR2 as SNEGSKA (reference sequence).

The chain links TRBV5-1 to TRBJ2-7, with 7 bases fitting TRBD1. This CDR3 is 13 amino acids long. V trimming: 3 bases; J trimming: 4 bases; junction bases outside the gene matches: 4. CDR1 SGHRS and CDR2 YFSETQ come from the germline V gene. CDR3 nucleotides: TGCGCCAGCAGCTCGACAGGGATTTACGAGCAGTACTTC. It specifies CASSSTGIYEQYF.

This clonotype was picked up many times. The chain carries TRBV3-1 and TRBJ2-3, with no clear D. The ends were cut back, 0 bases at V and 6 bases at J, with 4 bases in the middle. This CDR3 spans 12 amino acids. The germline V gene encodes CDR1 LGHDT and CDR2 YNNKEL (reference sequence). The CDR3: CASSQDGDTQYF. In DNA, the CDR3 is TGTGCCAGCAGCCAAGATGGGGATACGCAGTATTTT.

The CDR3 loop is CASSPFRLAETQYF. The CDR3, as DNA: TGTGCCAGCAGCCCTTTCCGACTAGCAGAGACCCAGTACTTC. V and J are TRBV7-2 and TRBJ2-5, with 7 bases identical to TRBD2. This CDR3 comprises 14 residues. The germline CDR1 and CDR2 sequences are SGHTA and FQGNSA. J gave up 4 bases and V 5 bases, and 7 bases lay outside the gene matches. The full variable domain, completed using reference TRBV7-2 and TRBJ2-5, is GAGVSQSPSNKVTEKGKDVELRCDPISGHTALYWYRQSLGQGLEFLIYFQGNSAPDKSGLPSDRFSAERTGGSVSTLTIQRTQQEDSAVYLCASSPFRLAETQYFGPGTRLLVL.

The CDR3 reads CASSLAGGFQETQYF. CDR3 nucleotides: TGTGCCAGCAGCTTAGCAGGGGGATTCCAAGAGACCCAGTACTTC. The gene calls are TRBV7-9 and TRBJ2-5; D is possibly TRBD1 (6 bases). The CDR3 is 15 amino acids. Germline CDR1 reads SEHNR; CDR2 reads FQNEAQ (reference sequence). The V end was cut by 0 bases, the J end by 1 base, with 9 bases between.

This clonotype occurred a few times. V gene TRBV12-3 or TRBV12-4 combines with J gene TRBJ1-1, with TRBD1 matching over 7 bases. Trimming took 3 bases from V and 6 from J; bases not matched to a gene: 10. CDR3 length: 15 amino acids. As DNA, the CDR3 is TGTGCCAGCAGTTTTAGGGGGCGAATGTCGGCTGAAGCTTTCTTT. This translates into CASSFRGRMSAEAFF.

This clonotype showed up just a few times. This chain links TRBV12-3 or TRBV12-4 with TRBJ1-6, with a possible D match to TRBD1 (5 bases). V gave up 3 bases and J gave up 11 bases, with 14 bases separating them. The CDR3 sequence is 14 residues long. Written as DNA, the CDR3 is TGTGCCAGCAGTTTCAGTCAGGGCGGAACACCCCTCCACTTT. This codes for CASSFSQGGTPLHF.

This clonotype was detected only a few times. V gene TRBV6-5 combines with J gene TRBJ1-2, with D unresolved. In germline, CDR1 is MNHEY, CDR2 SVGAGI. The CDR3 loop spans 14 amino acids. The V gene lost 0 bases and the J gene lost 4 bases, with 9 bases spanning the gap. As DNA, the CDR3 is TGTGCCAGCAGTTACTCTGCCGAGACCTATGGCTACACCTTC. The encoded protein is CASSYSAETYGYTF.

The CDR3 protein is CASSLNEGNTEAFF. CDR3 sequence (DNA): TGTGCCAGCAGCTTAAACGAGGGGAACACTGAAGCTTTCTTT. The gene calls are TRBV7-6 and TRBJ1-1; unclear D gene. The CDR3 loop spans 14 amino acids. V lost 2 bases, J lost 1 base, and 8 bases lay in between. Germline V gene lookup returns CDR1 SGHVS and CDR2 FNYEAQ.

In its sample, this clonotype was seen many times. This chain links TRBV7-2 with TRBJ2-3, with 14 bases matching TRBD2. There are 19 residues in the CDR3. V lost 4 bases, J lost 0 bases, and 9 bases stayed unmatched. Germline V gene sequence: CDR1 SGHTA, CDR2 FQGNSA. Here the CDR3 DNA reads TGTGCCAGCAGCTCGCCGACTAGCGGGGGGGCCCTTAGCACAGATACGCAGTATTTT. Translation: CASSSPTSGGALSTDTQYF.

This clonotype was recorded many times. This chain connects TRBV7-2 to TRBJ1-2; possible D gene TRBD1, 6 bases. With 4 bases removed from V and 3 bases from J, the gap between germline ends came to 15 bases. The V gene's germline CDR1 is SGHTA and CDR2 FQGNSA. The CDR3 contains 15 residues. CDR3 loop: CASSWRGGGDYGYTF. The CDR3 coding sequence is TGTGCCAGCAGCTGGAGGGGGGGCGGGGACTATGGCTACACCTTC.